This paragraph covers one TCR beta chain sequence. TCRdb keeps only in-frame clones here, not all; method: immunoSEQ multiplex PCR. The table has about 260,000 clones, around 86% seen once; the top ten hold less than 4.5%. The data were taken from a study of blood T cell repertoires in COVID-19. The CDR3 runs 18 residues. J lost 2 bases, V lost 1 base, and 8 bases had no gene match. Per germline, CDR1 SGHRS and CDR2 YFSETQ. Sequences were obtained from peripheral blood. The chain is built from TRBV5-1 and TRBJ2-1; 11 nucleotides agree with TRBD2. The sequence was obtained from a man between 18 and 35 years old with active or convalescent COVID-19. CDR3: CASSLMASGRMAYNEQFF. CDR3 DNA: TGCGCCAGCAGCTTGATGGCTAGCGGGAGGATGGCCTACAATGAGCAGTTCTTC.